A single sample gave rise to the 23 T cell receptor beta chains below, sequenced in a study of CD8 T cells in ankylosing spondylitis. TCRdb re-derived calls from the 5' RACE reads in MiXCR, one entry per CDR3 protein. The sample carries some 150,000 distinct CDR3 sequences, roughly an eighth recorded once. Input material: blood, either unsorted or a sorted T cell fraction (not recorded which). The receptors come from a female donor with ankylosing spondylitis or in good health (not recorded which).

On this clonotype itself: It may be a read error: a sequence one base away is much more abundant. The CDR3 is CASSLALAGPYNEQLF. The CDR3 nucleotides are TGCGCCAGCAGCTTGGCCCTAGCGGGCCCCTACAATGAGCAGCTCTTC. This chain links TRBV5-1 with TRBJ2-1, with 8 bases that match TRBD2. In germline, CDR1 is SGHRS, CDR2 YFSETQ. There are 16 residues in the CDR3.

In regard to this clonotype: At one boundary the junction diverges from the germline segment, which might be a read error. The DNA for the CDR3 is TGTGCCAGCAGCTTGATACAGGGACTGCGGAATGAGCAGATCTTC. Residues: CASSLIQGLRNEQIF. This chain joins TRBV5-1 and TRBJ2-1; D is tentatively TRBD1 or TRBD2 (6 bases each). Per the germline V gene, CDR1 is SGHRS and CDR2 is YFSETQ. The CDR3 has 15 amino acids.

The V and J genes are TRBV7-9 and TRBJ1-1; TRBD1 agrees at 7 bases. This CDR3 region has 11 residues. Germline assignment: CDR1 SEHNR and CDR2 FQNEAQ (reference sequence). After removal of 5 bases from V and 11 bases from J, the junction contained 5 bases not matched to a gene. CDR3 protein: CASSTGVGAFF. CDR3 in DNA: TGTGCCAGCAGCACAGGGGTGGGTGCTTTCTTT.

This clonotype occurred many times. This chain joins TRBV11-2 and TRBJ2-2; D may be TRBD1 or TRBD2 (5 bases each). The CDR3 loop spans 15 amino acids. V was trimmed by 1 base and J by 7 bases, leaving 13 bases between them. Germline-derived CDR1 and CDR2 are SGHAT and FQNNGV. CDR3 amino acids: CASSLVGGNGGELFF. The CDR3 DNA reads as TGTGCCAGCAGCTTAGTTGGGGGAAATGGCGGGGAGCTGTTTTTT. Based on the CDR3 plus reference TRBV11-2 and TRBJ2-2, the full variable domain is EAGVAQSPRYKIIEKRQSVAFWCNPISGHATLYWYQQILGQGPKLLIQFQNNGVVDDSQLPKDRFSAERLKGVDSTLKIQPAKLEDSAVYLCASSLVGGNGGELFFGEGSRLTVL.

The sample holds many counts of this clonotype. This rearrangement joins TRBV12-3 or TRBV12-4 to TRBJ1-1; D ambiguous. V lost 5 bases and J 0 bases, leaving 7 bases between the germline ends. This CDR3 has 13 residues. For the CDR3, the DNA is TGTGCCAGCAGTAAAGGCATGAACACTGAAGCTTTCTTT. This codes for CASSKGMNTEAFF.

Ten or more counts support this clonotype. The J gene is TRBJ2-5, the V gene TRBV28, with D possibly being TRBD2 (5 bases). The CDR3 spans 15 residues. Germline V gene data show CDR1 as MDHEN and CDR2 as SYDVKM. V dropped 7 bases and J dropped 0 bases, with 15 bases sitting between them. This CDR3 reads CASNSPSGNQETQYF. The CDR3 DNA reads as TGTGCCAGCAATTCACCCTCGGGGAACCAAGAGACCCAGTACTTC. The full variable domain, in which reference TRBV28 and TRBJ2-5 provide the parts outside the CDR3, is DVKVTQSSRYLVKRTGEKVFLECVQDMDHENMFWYRQDPGLGLRLIYFSYDVKMKEKGDIPEGYSVSREKKERFSLILESASTNQTSMYLCASNSPSGNQETQYFGPGTRLLVL.

This clonotype showed up many times. V and J are TRBV20-1 and TRBJ2-7, with D perhaps matching TRBD1 (6 bases). The CDR3 has 13 residues. V shed 3 bases and J shed 4 bases, with 13 bases lying between them. The germline V gene has CDR1 DFQATT and CDR2 SNEGSKA (reference sequence). The CDR3 loop is CSASGGLLYEQYF. CDR3 DNA sequence: TGCAGTGCTAGTGGGGGCCTCCTATACGAGCAGTACTTC.

This clonotype was found many times. The gene calls are TRBV11-1 and TRBJ2-3, with TRBD2 identical over 10 bases. V gave up 1 base and J gave up 7 bases; unmatched junction bases: 11. This CDR3 spans 17 amino acids. The germline V gene has CDR1 SGHAT and CDR2 FQDESV (reference sequence). The CDR3 is CASSLVRGTSEGNTQYF. DNA of the CDR3: TGTGCCAGCAGCTTAGTCCGTGGGACTAGCGAAGGAAATACGCAGTATTTT.

Many counts were recorded for this clonotype. The chain uses TRBV5-1 and TRBJ2-1; D is possibly TRBD1 or TRBD2 (5 bases each). The V gene lost 3 bases and the J gene lost 0 bases, with 13 bases spanning the gap. The CDR3 totals 16 residues. CDR1 is SGHRS, CDR2 YFSETQ, per germline. The CDR3: CASSSMGVSSYNEQFF. CDR3 DNA: TGCGCCAGCAGCTCGATGGGGGTAAGCTCCTACAATGAGCAGTTCTTC.

This clonotype was seen at least ten times. The chain joins TRBV25-1 to TRBJ2-1, with D possibly TRBD1 on 6 matching bases. This CDR3 is built from 15 residues. CDR1 and CDR2 from the germline V gene are MGHDK and SYGVNS. Trimming left V 7 bases short and J 4 bases short, with 17 bases between. CDR3 nucleotide sequence: TGTGCCAGCACCCCAGGGGCTAGCAGTTACAATGAGCAGTTCTTC. The encoded protein is CASTPGASSYNEQFF.

This clonotype was picked up many times. The chain employs TRBV5-1 and TRBJ2-1, with TRBD2 matching 7 bases. The trim removed 2 bases at V and 6 bases at J, leaving 8 bases unmatched. Germline V gene sequence: CDR1 SGHRS, CDR2 YFSETQ. The CDR3 runs to 15 residues. The CDR3 DNA reads as TGCGCCAGCAGCTTTGCCGGGACTACGTCCAATGAGCAGTTCTTC. Amino acid sequence: CASSFAGTTSNEQFF.

The chain carries TRBV28 and TRBJ2-4; D remains ambiguous. V was trimmed by 3 bases and J by 0 bases, leaving 9 bases between them. CDR1 and CDR2 from the germline V gene are MDHEN and SYDVKM. The CDR3 runs 15 residues. The CDR3 DNA reads as TGTGCCAGCAGTTTTGCAGGTCTAGCCAAAAACATTCAGTACTTC. Translating gives CASSFAGLAKNIQYF.

This clonotype has a count of ten or more. The chain's CDR3 is CASSALLWGTIYF. In DNA form, the CDR3 reads TGTGCCAGCAGCGCCCTCCTCTGGGGGACCATATATTTT. The chain is built from TRBV3-1 and TRBJ1-3, with D perhaps matching TRBD1 (5 bases). Germline CDR1 LGHDT, CDR2 YNNKEL (reference sequence). The CDR3 extends over 13 amino acids. V lost 5 bases and J 10 bases, leaving 15 bases between the germline ends.

The chain employs TRBV29-1 and TRBJ2-7; 13 bases fit TRBD2. CDR1 is SQVTM and CDR2 is ANQGSEA in the germline V gene. Trimming cost V 6 bases and J 4 bases; bases outside gene matches: 0. CDR3 length: 12 residues. DNA for the CDR3: TGCAGCGTGACTAGCGGGGGGTACGAGCAGTACTTC. Translation gives CSVTSGGYEQYF.

At least ten counts were recorded for this clonotype. A much larger clone is a single base away; this may be a read error. This chain links TRBV5-1 with TRBJ2-7, with D hard to call. The V end was cut by 1 base, the J end by 6 bases, with 8 bases between. CDR3 length equals 12 residues. From germline, CDR1 is SGHRS and CDR2 YFSETQ. CDR3 sequence: CASSLIGSEQYF. For the CDR3, the DNA is TGCGCCAGCAGCTTGATCGGTTCCGAGCAGTACTTC.

The rearrangement joins TRBV20-1 to TRBJ1-1; possible D gene TRBD1, 5 bases. Germline V gene data show CDR1 as DFQATT and CDR2 as SNEGSKA (reference sequence). The V gene lost 6 bases and the J gene lost 7 bases, with 18 bases spanning the gap. The CDR3 is 13 residues long. The DNA for the CDR3 is TGCAGTGCGCGGTCCCGGTATCAGGGTGAAGCTTTCTTT. This codes for CSARSRYQGEAFF.

This clonotype was detected many times. V is TRBV27 and J is TRBJ2-2, with 9 nucleotides matching TRBD2. The V and J ends lost 6 bases and 2 bases, in that order; junction bases with no gene match: 7. The CDR3 length is 16 residues. Germline V gene sequence: CDR1 MNHEY, CDR2 SMNVEV (reference sequence). Written as DNA, the CDR3 is TGTGCCAGCAGGGCTAGCGGGGTGGGAAACACCGGGGAGCTGTTTTTT. Protein product: CASRASGVGNTGELFF.

This clonotype was detected many times. This chain uses TRBV27 with TRBJ2-1; D gene uncertain. The CDR3 loop spans 17 amino acids. Trimming took off 0 bases at V and 3 bases at J, with 15 bases between the two ends. CDR1 and CDR2 (germline): MNHEY, SMNVEV (reference sequence). The CDR3 reads CASSLSPRKTIYNEQFF. The CDR3 DNA reads TGTGCCAGCAGTTTATCCCCCCGGAAAACTATCTACAATGAGCAGTTCTTC.

This clonotype occurred many times. CDR3 sequence (DNA): TGCGCCAGCAGCTCCGGACTAGCCTATGAGCAGTTCTTC. Its protein product is CASSSGLAYEQFF. J is TRBJ2-1 and V is TRBV5-1, with TRBD2 matching over 8 bases. The germline gives CDR1 SGHRS, CDR2 YFSETQ. CDR3 length: 13 residues. J was trimmed by 8 bases and V by 3 bases; bases with no gene match: 4.

This clonotype was counted at least ten times. This rearrangement joins TRBV2 to TRBJ1-1, with D perhaps TRBD1 (5 bases). Germline V gene lookup returns CDR1 SNHLY and CDR2 FYNNEI. This CDR3 region has 12 residues. V lost 6 bases, J lost 4 bases, and 9 bases lay in between. This CDR3 is CASRGDGTEAFF. As DNA, the CDR3 is TGTGCCAGCAGGGGGGACGGCACTGAAGCTTTCTTT. The whole variable domain, filled in from reference TRBV2 and TRBJ1-1, reads EPEVTQTPSHQVTQMGQEVILRCVPISNHLYFYWYRQILGQKVEFLVSFYNNEISEKSEIFDDQFSVERPDGSNFTLKIRSTKLEDSAMYFCASRGDGTEAFFGQGTRLTVV.

Concerning this clonotype itself: A much more abundant neighbour one base away suggests this may be a read error. V is TRBV7-2 and J is TRBJ2-3, with 8 bases that match TRBD2. Germline CDR1 SGHTA, CDR2 FQGNSA. The CDR3 runs to 16 residues. The CDR3 DNA is TGTGCCAGCAACTTAGGACCGGGAGGGCCGGGAGATACGCAGTATTTT. Its translation: CASNLGPGGPGDTQYF.

This clonotype was counted a few times. V and J are TRBV5-6 and TRBJ2-2; D is unresolved. The CDR3 sequence is 13 residues long. V lost 4 bases to trimming and J lost 6 bases, with 10 bases between them. Per the germline V gene, CDR1 is SGHDT and CDR2 is YYEEEE. This chain's CDR3 is CASSDGPPGELFF. CDR3 nucleotides: TGTGCCAGCAGCGACGGGCCCCCCGGGGAGCTGTTTTTT.

Only a few counts were recorded for this clonotype. The chain couples TRBV2 to TRBJ2-2; 9 nucleotides line up with TRBD2. The germline V gene encodes CDR1 SNHLY and CDR2 FYNNEI. Losses at the gene ends were 6 bases for V and 10 bases for J; bases not matched to a gene: 12. The CDR3 length is 15 residues. The CDR3 loop is CASRGAAREGMELFF. The CDR3 bases are TGTGCCAGCAGGGGCGCCGCGCGGGAGGGGATGGAGCTGTTTTTT.